Shown below are 26 T cell receptor beta chains from a single sample sequenced in a study of blood T cell repertoires in COVID-19. Libraries were prepared by immunoSEQ multiplex PCR; TCRdb keeps only in-frame clonotypes and omits some of them. The sample includes approximately 460,000 clones, roughly nine tenths seen only once; the top ten take roughly 0.9%. The material sequenced was peripheral blood. The source is a man younger than 30 with COVID-19, enrolled during active disease.

V is TRBV3-1 (or the pseudogene TRBV3-2) and J is TRBJ2-6; D might be TRBD2 (5 bases). The CDR3 totals 19 residues. V was clipped by 1 base and J by 2 bases, with 18 bases between them. Germline V gene lookup returns CDR1 LGHDT and CDR2 YNNKEL (reference sequence). Here the CDR3 reads CASSQVPGGGSPGANVLTF. In DNA form, the CDR3 reads TGTGCCAGCAGCCAAGTTCCGGGCGGCGGGTCTCCTGGGGCCAACGTCCTGACTTTC.

J is TRBJ2-1 and V is TRBV19; no firm D call. Germline CDR1 reads LNHDA; CDR2 reads SQIVND (reference sequence). The CDR3 spans 12 residues. The V gene lost 2 bases and the J gene lost 6 bases, with 5 bases spanning the gap. The CDR3 protein is CASSIPRNEQFF. CDR3 coding DNA: TGTGCCAGTAGTATACCGCGCAATGAGCAGTTCTTC.

This chain joins TRBV9 and TRBJ2-5, with TRBD1 identical over 7 bases. This CDR3 spans 15 amino acids. Per germline, CDR1 SGDLS and CDR2 YYNGEE. The V and J ends lost 3 bases and 2 bases, in that order; junction bases with no gene match: 7. CDR3 sequence (DNA): TGTGCCAGCAGCGCTCCGACAGGGATACAAGAGACCCAGTACTTC. Translating it yields CASSAPTGIQETQYF.

The chain combines TRBV27 with TRBJ2-1; possibly TRBD2 for D (5 bases). The ends were cut back, 6 bases at V and 8 bases at J, with 17 bases in the middle. Germline CDR1 reads MNHEY; CDR2 reads SMNVEV (reference sequence). The CDR3 is made up of 14 amino acids. In DNA form, the CDR3 reads TGTGCCAGCAGGCTCGAGGAGGCGAACTATGAGCAGTTCTTC. It specifies CASRLEEANYEQFF.

The genes are TRBV19 and TRBJ2-2; 8 bases match TRBD1. The CDR3 covers 17 residues. The J segment lost 1 base and the V segment lost 9 bases, leaving 13 bases of the junction unmatched. Per germline, CDR1 LNHDA and CDR2 SQIVND (reference sequence). CDR3 in DNA: TGTGCCAGCAAGTCCCAGGGACAGGTGAAGAACACCGGGGAGCTGTTTTTT. It encodes CASKSQGQVKNTGELFF.

The chain is built from TRBV2 and TRBJ2-1, with TRBD2 identical over 8 bases. The germline gives CDR1 SNHLY, CDR2 FYNNEI. V lost 11 bases, J lost 11 bases, and 8 bases stayed unmatched. The CDR3 contains 11 residues. The CDR3 here is CALGRGSQQFF. Written as DNA, the CDR3 is TGTGCCCTCGGGAGGGGTAGTCAGCAGTTCTTC.

V gene TRBV5-1 combines with J gene TRBJ2-5, with TRBD2 matching 12 bases. The V gene's germline CDR1 is SGHRS and CDR2 YFSETQ. The J segment lost 2 bases and the V segment lost 3 bases, leaving 2 bases of the junction unmatched. This CDR3 has 15 amino acids. The CDR3 DNA is TGCGCCAGCAGCTCTAGCGGGAGGGGTCAAGAGACCCAGTACTTC. Its translation: CASSSSGRGQETQYF.

The chain uses TRBV6-5 and TRBJ2-5, with D unclear. V lost 6 bases and J lost 5, with 13 bases in between. CDR3 length: 13 residues. Germline assignment: CDR1 MNHEY and CDR2 SVGAGI. CDR3 nucleotides: TGTGCCAGCAGCCGGAGAGAATGGGAGACCCAGTACTTC. Protein sequence: CASSRREWETQYF.

This chain uses TRBV11-1 with TRBJ2-7, with 10 bases fitting TRBD2. Trimming cost V 4 bases and J 6 bases; bases outside gene matches: 6. Germline CDR1 and CDR2: SGHAT and FQDESV (reference sequence). This CDR3 is built from 14 residues. The CDR3 DNA reads as TGTGCCAGCAGCTCCGGGACTAGCGCGGGCGAGCAGTACTTC. Its translation: CASSSGTSAGEQYF.

This clone showed up just once. The chain carries TRBV11-1 and TRBJ2-2; 7 nucleotides agree with TRBD1. Trimming cost V 4 bases and J 2 bases; bases outside gene matches: 1. This CDR3 spans 14 amino acids. Germline values: CDR1 SGHAT, CDR2 FQDESV (reference sequence). The chain's CDR3 is CASSYRGNTGELFF. The CDR3 DNA follows: TGTGCCAGCAGCTACAGGGGTAACACCGGGGAGCTGTTTTTT.

This chain connects TRBV6-4 to TRBJ2-2; 7 nucleotides agree with TRBD1. After removal of 7 bases from V and 6 bases from J, the junction contained 11 bases not matched to a gene. This CDR3 region has 15 residues. The V gene's germline CDR1 is MRHNA and CDR2 SNTAGT. CDR3 nucleotides: TGTGCCAGCATTAACCGGGACAGAAACCCCGGGGAGCTGTTTTTT. This encodes CASINRDRNPGELFF.

The gene calls are TRBV3-1 (or the pseudogene TRBV3-2) and TRBJ1-2; D is unclear. Germline V gives CDR1 LGHDT, CDR2 YNNKEL (reference sequence). The CDR3 is 14 amino acids. Deletions cut 4 bases from V and 4 bases from J, with 13 bases between. The CDR3 here is CASSPSGSGYGYTF. The CDR3 DNA follows: TGTGCCAGCAGCCCTTCTGGGTCGGGCTATGGCTACACCTTC.

This chain links TRBV11-2 with TRBJ2-1; 9 nucleotides match TRBD2. With V trimmed by 1 base and J by 8 bases, 6 bases remained unmatched. Germline CDR1 SGHAT, CDR2 FQNNGV. CDR3 size: 15 residues. CDR3 sequence (DNA): TGTGCCAGCAGCTTAGTCGGCGGGGGGGCAGATGAGCAGTTCTTC. As protein: CASSLVGGGADEQFF.

The CDR3 DNA reads TGTGCCAGCAGCACTCCACTTCGACAGACTAACACTGAAGCTTTCTTT. Encoded protein: CASSTPLRQTNTEAFF. The rearrangement joins TRBV2 to TRBJ1-1, with TRBD1 as a possible D gene (5 bases). Germline V gene lookup returns CDR1 SNHLY and CDR2 FYNNEI. Between the trimmed V and J ends, which lost 6 bases and 2 bases, there was a span of 19 bases. The CDR3 has 16 amino acids.

About this clone itself: Additional DNA sequences in this sample encode the identical CDR3. J is TRBJ1-5 and V is TRBV18; TRBD1 might be the D (5 bases). This CDR3 comprises 14 residues. The germline CDR1 and CDR2 sequences are KGHSH and LQKENI. V lost 3 bases to trimming and J lost 0 bases, with 6 bases between them. CDR3 DNA: TGTGCCAGCTCACCGCAGGGTAGCAATCAGCCCCAGCATTTT. This sequence encodes CASSPQGSNQPQHF.

This chain connects TRBV5-4 to TRBJ2-3; a possible D gene is TRBD1 (6 bases). V was trimmed by 6 bases and J by 4 bases, leaving 12 bases between them. The CDR3 is 13 residues long. Germline V CDR1 and CDR2: SGHNT, YYREEE (reference sequence). The CDR3 sequence: CASKGVGSDTQYF. DNA of the CDR3: TGTGCCAGCAAGGGGGTCGGATCAGATACGCAGTATTTT.

The chain combines TRBV28 with TRBJ1-6; no reliable D call. Trimming took 3 bases from V and 0 from J, leaving 6 bases between them. CDR1 is MDHEN and CDR2 is SYDVKM in the germline V gene. This CDR3 has 15 residues. The CDR3 sequence: CASSFGSSYNSPLHF. Here the CDR3 DNA reads TGTGCCAGCAGTTTCGGGAGCTCCTATAATTCACCCCTCCACTTT.

The chain links TRBV7-8 to TRBJ2-7; possible D gene TRBD1, 6 bases. CDR3 length: 12 amino acids. The ends were cut back, 4 bases at V and 3 bases at J, with 7 bases in the middle. Germline-derived CDR1 and CDR2 are SGHVS and FQNEAQ. CDR3 residues: CASSSQGYEQYF. The CDR3 bases are TGTGCCAGCAGCTCACAGGGCTACGAGCAGTACTTC.

This clone was seen once. The sample contains more than one DNA sequence encoding this CDR3. This chain links TRBV2 with TRBJ2-1, with 7 bases matching TRBD1. CDR3 length equals 13 residues. With V trimmed by 5 bases and J by 3 bases, 1 base remained unmatched. CDR1 and CDR2 from the germline V gene are SNHLY and FYNNEI. The CDR3 loop reads CASSRQGYNEQFF. DNA of the CDR3: TGTGCCAGCAGTCGACAGGGCTACAATGAGCAGTTCTTC. The full variable domain, its missing parts supplied by reference TRBV2 and TRBJ2-1, is EPEVTQTPSHQVTQMGQEVILRCVPISNHLYFYWYRQILGQKVEFLVSFYNNEISEKSEIFDDQFSVERPDGSNFTLKIRSTKLEDSAMYFCASSRQGYNEQFFGPGTRLTVL.

This chain connects TRBV2 to TRBJ2-3, with TRBD2 matching over 7 bases. With V trimmed by 7 bases and J by 2 bases, 6 bases remained unmatched. The CDR3 runs to 14 residues. CDR1 and CDR2 from the germline V gene are SNHLY and FYNNEI. Here the CDR3 reads CASTSGPDTDTQYF. Written as DNA, the CDR3 is TGTGCCAGCACTAGCGGACCCGACACAGATACGCAGTATTTT.

The chain uses TRBV18 and TRBJ2-2; the D gene is possibly TRBD1 (5 bases). V shed 2 bases and J shed 5 bases, with 12 bases lying between them. The CDR3 is made up of 15 amino acids. Germline-derived CDR1 and CDR2 are KGHSH and LQKENI. CDR3 protein: CASSPGGARTGELFF. The CDR3 DNA reads as TGTGCCAGCTCACCAGGTGGGGCAAGGACCGGGGAGCTGTTTTTT.

The CDR3 region is CASSALDTQYF. CDR3 in DNA: TGTGCCAGCAGCGCCTTAGATACGCAGTATTTT. The V gene is TRBV9, the J gene TRBJ2-3, with D unresolved. V was trimmed by 3 bases and J by 5 bases, leaving 4 bases between them. CDR1 and CDR2 from the germline V gene are SGDLS and YYNGEE. This CDR3 is built from 11 residues.

This chain links TRBV30 with TRBJ2-2; 7 bases map to TRBD1. From germline, CDR1 is GTSNPN and CDR2 SVGIG (reference sequence). CDR3 size: 14 residues. Losses at the gene ends were 5 bases for V and 1 base for J; bases not matched to a gene: 4. CDR3 loop: CAWARTGNTGELFF. The CDR3 DNA reads as TGTGCCTGGGCCCGGACAGGGAACACCGGGGAGCTGTTTTTT.

As to this clone: Other DNA sequences in the same sample also yield this CDR3. This sequence joins TRBV12-3 or TRBV12-4 and TRBJ1-1, with TRBD1 as a possible D gene (6 bases). There are 10 residues in the CDR3. With 3 bases removed from V and 14 bases from J, the gap between germline ends came to 10 bases. In DNA form, the CDR3 reads TGTGCCAGCAGTTTTGGGGGGGCCTTCTTT. Its protein is CASSFGGAFF.

The chain has TRBV2 and TRBJ2-5, with 8 positions matching TRBD2. CDR3 size: 15 residues. V lost 7 bases to trimming and J lost 10 bases; unmatched junction nucleotides: 17. Germline lookup yields CDR1 SNHLY and CDR2 FYNNEI. CDR3 sequence reads: CASKRLGGGSGDQYF. The CDR3 region has the DNA TGTGCCAGCAAACGGCTAGGCGGGGGGTCCGGGGACCAGTACTTC.

The genes are TRBV2 and TRBJ1-4; D ambiguous. Germline loops: CDR1 SNHLY, CDR2 FYNNEI. V lost 3 bases to trimming and J lost 4 bases, with 3 bases between them. The CDR3 consists of 12 residues. The CDR3 is CASSDSNEKLFF. CDR3 sequence (DNA): TGTGCCAGCAGTGACAGTAATGAAAAACTGTTTTTT. Full variable domain (remainder filled in from reference TRBV2 and TRBJ1-4): EPEVTQTPSHQVTQMGQEVILRCVPISNHLYFYWYRQILGQKVEFLVSFYNNEISEKSEIFDDQFSVERPDGSNFTLKIRSTKLEDSAMYFCASSDSNEKLFFGSGTQLSVL.